This T cell receptor (beta chain) was profiled in a study of T-cell memory formation after mild COVID-19. Whole-study context: In these data, TCR clusters were largely donor specific. Findings of the study overall: Prior to infection, memory already included some responding clones, suggesting cross-reactive memory joined. There was a balanced CD4/CD8 profile in clones contracting day 15 to 85, and later expanders leaned CD4+.

Regarding this clonotype: Its antigen is not identified.

Constant-segment primers were used for 5'RACE, and the resulting TCR alpha and TCR beta cDNA libraries carried sample barcodes and UMIs. TCRdb re-called the 5' RACE reads with MiXCR, one entry per CDR3 protein. The sample includes 400,000 to 450,000 distinct CDR3 sequences, over 15% of them seen just once. Trimming stripped 4 bases from V and 2 bases from J, with 18 bases between. The CDR3 runs to 17 residues. Germline V gene lookup returns CDR1 LGHNA and CDR2 YSLEER. This chain joins TRBV4-3 and TRBJ1-3; D is perhaps TRBD1 (5 bases). Sequenced sample: PBMCs or a T cell subset sorted from them (not recorded which). The TCR was taken from a young man who had mild COVID-19 (a few samples of this study predate the infection). Cell type and time point are not known. The CDR3 nucleotides are TGCGCCAGCAGCCGCCGAGGGGCAGGGCAGGCTGGAAACACCATATATTTT. Residues: CASSRRGAGQAGNTIYF.